This TCR beta chain is from a study of T cells and Merkel cell carcinoma outcomes (TCRdb year 2020). Describing the broader study: In patients with Merkel cell carcinoma, researchers looked at whether the T-cell repertoire of the tumor, along with T-cell density, could predict clinical outcome. Summary of the overall study and its limitations: According to the report, clinical outcomes in Merkel cell carcinoma patients could be predicted using T-cell density together with features of the T-cell repertoire.

With regard to this clone: Its antigen has not been determined. Base qualities are missing; no much larger clone stands one base away.

The library came from the immunoSEQ multiplex PCR assay. TCRdb took this table from immuneACCESS and kept in-frame rearrangements with V and J called. Such tables lack part of the clones; where checked against another copy, unresolved V genes explain under half of the gap, and the rest is unexplained. The sample contains fewer than 9,500 clones, under 90% of them found a single time. Of the sample, 2.4% falls within the top ten clones. Samples came from patients with Merkel cell carcinoma. The CDR3 holds 12 amino acids from the cysteine to the phenylalanine. Left in the record is the CDR3 DNA by itself, 36 bases read in frame from the first base. V is pared back by 5 bases and J by 6 bases, with 8 bases lying between the germline termini. Sequences LNHDA (CDR1) and SQIVND (CDR2) are obtained from the germline V gene (reference sequence).

The sample was tumor tissue from Merkel cell carcinoma. The source is a human donor with Merkel cell carcinoma. The chain is encoded by TRBV19 joined to TRBJ1-5, with a weak D call of TRBD1 (6 bases match). The CDR3 corresponds to CASSPGVQPQHF. The DNA reads as follows: TGTGCCAGTAGTCCAGGGGTTCAGCCCCAGCATTTT.